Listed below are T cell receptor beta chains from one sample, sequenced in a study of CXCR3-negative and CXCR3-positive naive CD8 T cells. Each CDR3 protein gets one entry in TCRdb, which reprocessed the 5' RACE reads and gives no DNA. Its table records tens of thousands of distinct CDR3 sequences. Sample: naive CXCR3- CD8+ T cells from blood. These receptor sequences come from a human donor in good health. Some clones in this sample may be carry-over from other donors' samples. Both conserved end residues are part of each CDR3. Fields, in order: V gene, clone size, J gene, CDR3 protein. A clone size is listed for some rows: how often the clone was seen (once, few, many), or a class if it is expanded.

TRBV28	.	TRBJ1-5	CASTPEGELNQPQHF
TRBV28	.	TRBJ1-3	CASSLIQDRSGNTIYF
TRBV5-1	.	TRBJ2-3	CASSLRLAGPTDTQYF
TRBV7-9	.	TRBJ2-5	CASSLKGDPLHQETQYF
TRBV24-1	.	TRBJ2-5	CATSDLQETQYF
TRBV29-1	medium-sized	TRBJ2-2	CSVEWTPGELFF
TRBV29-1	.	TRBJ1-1	CSNREVGNTEAFF
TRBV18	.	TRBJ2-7	CASSLPGAGEQYF
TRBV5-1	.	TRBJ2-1	CASSLTGGFNNEQFF
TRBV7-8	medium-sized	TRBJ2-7	CASSLRGYEQYF
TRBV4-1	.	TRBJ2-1	CASSQDELGGGAVLNEQFF
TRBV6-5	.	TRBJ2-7	CASSYPRQGTNEQYF
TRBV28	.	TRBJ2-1	CASGNLHAGSYNEQFF
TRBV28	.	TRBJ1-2	CASRRQSPAPLYGYTF
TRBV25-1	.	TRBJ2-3	CASRGVGASGTDTQYF
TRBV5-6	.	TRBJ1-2	CASSLALQSLGYTF
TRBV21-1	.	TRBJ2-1	CALPSSINEQFF
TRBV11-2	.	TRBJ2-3	CASGLGDTIQTDTQYF
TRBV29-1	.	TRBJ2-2	CSAASGTTNTGELFF
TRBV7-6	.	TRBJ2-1	CASSPNGGNEQFF
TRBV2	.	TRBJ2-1	CASSEPFEGSDNEQFF
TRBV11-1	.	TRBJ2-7	CASSSRQGGKNEQYF
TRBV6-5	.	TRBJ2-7	CASRYDRTYEQYF
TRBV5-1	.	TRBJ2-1	CASSLSLYNEQFF
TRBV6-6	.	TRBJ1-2	CASTYGDIPNYGYTF
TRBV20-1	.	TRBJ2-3	CSAGEPGLPTDTQYF
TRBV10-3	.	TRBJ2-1	CAIRSGRFQFF
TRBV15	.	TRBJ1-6	CATSRDPYNSPLHF
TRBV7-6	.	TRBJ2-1	CASSFRLAVYNEQFF
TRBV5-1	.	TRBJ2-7	CASSEDSPYEQYF
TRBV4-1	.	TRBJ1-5	CASSQDLVEGFKPQHF
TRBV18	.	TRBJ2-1	CASSPAPGTGASNEQFF
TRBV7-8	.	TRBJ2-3	CASSDSTDTQYF
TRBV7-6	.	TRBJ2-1	CASRQGNYNEQFF
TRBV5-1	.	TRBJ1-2	CASSLILLDRDGYTF
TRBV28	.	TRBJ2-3	CASRPTGATTDTQYF
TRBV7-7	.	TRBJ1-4	CASGDHSPPLTTDEKLFF
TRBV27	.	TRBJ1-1	CASSWTQGNTEAFF
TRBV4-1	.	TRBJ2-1	CASSQGLAGDFPDNEQFF
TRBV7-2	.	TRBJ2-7	CASSPFSGQAAYEQYF
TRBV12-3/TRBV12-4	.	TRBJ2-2	CASSSLRAGELFF
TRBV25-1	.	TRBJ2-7	CASSVGTGYEQYF
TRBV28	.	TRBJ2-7	CASSLERGVFYEQYF
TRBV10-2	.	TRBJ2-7	CASSVTGVGAEQYF
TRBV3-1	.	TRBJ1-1	CASSHGVNTEAFF
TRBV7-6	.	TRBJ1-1	CASSLIIQGPGTEAFF
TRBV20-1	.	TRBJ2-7	CSARSRGFRTLYEQYF
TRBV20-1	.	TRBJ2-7	CSARFSGSYEQYF
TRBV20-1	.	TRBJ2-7	CSARGDRAEHEQYF
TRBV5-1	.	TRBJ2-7	CASSLVVGYEQYF
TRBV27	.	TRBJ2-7	CASSLAGDEQYF
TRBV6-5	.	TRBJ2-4	CASSYVGGENIQYF
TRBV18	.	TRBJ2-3	CASSHGLAGGPDTQYF